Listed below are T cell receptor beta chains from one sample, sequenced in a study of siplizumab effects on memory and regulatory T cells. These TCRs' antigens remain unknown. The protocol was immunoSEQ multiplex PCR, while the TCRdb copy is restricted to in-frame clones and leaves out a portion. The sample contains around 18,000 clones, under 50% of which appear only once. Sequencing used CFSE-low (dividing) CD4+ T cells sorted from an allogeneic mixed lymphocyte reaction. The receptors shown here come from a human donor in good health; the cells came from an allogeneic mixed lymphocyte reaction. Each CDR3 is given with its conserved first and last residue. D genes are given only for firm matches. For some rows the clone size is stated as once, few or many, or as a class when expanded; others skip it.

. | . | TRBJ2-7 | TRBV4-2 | CVSSQDLGDEQYF | TGTGTCAGCAGCCAAGATTTGGGGGATGAGCAGTACTTC
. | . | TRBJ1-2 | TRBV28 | CASSLAGYGYTF | TGTGCCAGCAGTTTAGCGGGCTATGGCTACACCTTC
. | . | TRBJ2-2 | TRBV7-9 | CASSLVVASTGELFF | TGTGCCAGCAGCTTAGTTGTGGCTAGCACCGGGGAGCTGTTTTTT
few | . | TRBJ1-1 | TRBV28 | CASSLSQKRAFF | TGTGCCAGCAGTTTAAGTCAGAAGAGGGCTTTCTTT
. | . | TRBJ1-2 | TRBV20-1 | CSATDPPGYTF | TGCAGTGCTACAGACCCACCGGGCTACACCTTC
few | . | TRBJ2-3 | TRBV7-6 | CASSLLGAFTDTQYF | TGTGCCAGCAGCTTACTCGGGGCCTTCACAGATACGCAGTATTTT
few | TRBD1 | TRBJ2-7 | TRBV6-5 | CASIRTGTYEQYF | TGTGCCAGCATTCGGACAGGTACCTACGAGCAGTACTTC
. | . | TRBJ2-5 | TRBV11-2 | CASSLGVGYGGETQYF | TGTGCCAGCAGCTTAGGGGTCGGATACGGGGGAGAGACCCAGTACTTC
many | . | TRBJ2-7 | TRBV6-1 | CASSQPPLTRQYF | TGTGCCAGCAGTCAACCGCCGCTAACTCGGCAGTACTTC
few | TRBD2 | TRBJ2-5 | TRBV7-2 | CASSLAVSTQYF | TGTGCCAGCAGCCTAGCGGTTTCTACCCAGTACTTC
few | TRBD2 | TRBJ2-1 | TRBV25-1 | CASSGLLALDEQFF | TGTGCCAGCAGTGGTCTACTAGCGTTGGATGAGCAGTTCTTC
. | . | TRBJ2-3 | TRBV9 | CASSVVSSTDTQYF | TGTGCCAGCAGCGTAGTTAGCAGCACAGATACGCAGTATTTT
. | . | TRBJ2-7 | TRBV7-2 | CASSFQFGVYEQYF | TGTGCCAGCAGCTTCCAATTCGGGGTCTACGAGCAGTACTTC
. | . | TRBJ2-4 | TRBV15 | CATSGSGTAILGENIQYF | TGTGCCACCAGCGGCTCCGGGACGGCGATCCTTGGGGAAAACATTCAGTACTTC
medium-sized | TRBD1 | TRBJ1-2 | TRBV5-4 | CASSVGQANYGYTF | TGTGCCAGCAGCGTAGGACAGGCGAACTATGGCTACACCTTC
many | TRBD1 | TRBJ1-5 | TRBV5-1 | CASSLTGDNQPQHF | TGCGCCAGCAGCCTTACAGGGGACAATCAGCCCCAGCATTTT
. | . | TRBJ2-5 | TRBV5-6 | CASSEGVQGWGETQYF | TGTGCCAGCAGCGAGGGAGTCCAGGGGTGGGGAGAGACCCAGTACTTC
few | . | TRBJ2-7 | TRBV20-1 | CSPRGGDEQYF | TGCAGTCCCCGAGGCGGGGACGAGCAGTACTTC
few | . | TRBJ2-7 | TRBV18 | CASSPDRSYEQYF | TGTGCCAGCTCACCGGACAGATCCTACGAGCAGTACTTC
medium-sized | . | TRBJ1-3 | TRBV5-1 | CASSLAGLSGNTIYF | TGCGCCAGCAGCTTGGCGGGGTTGAGTGGAAACACCATATATTTT
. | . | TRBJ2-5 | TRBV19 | CASSINPGPQETQYF | TGTGCCAGTAGTATTAATCCAGGGCCCCAAGAGACCCAGTACTTC
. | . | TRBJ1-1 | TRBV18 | CASSLGQGSTEAFF | TGTGCCAGCTCACTTGGGCAGGGAAGCACTGAGGCTTTCTTT
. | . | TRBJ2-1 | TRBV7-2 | CASSLRGPGKQFF | TGTGCCAGCAGCTTAAGAGGGCCAGGAAAGCAGTTCTTC
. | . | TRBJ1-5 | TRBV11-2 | CASSPEGDFSNQPQHF | TGTGCCAGCAGCCCCGAGGGGGACTTTAGCAATCAGCCCCAGCATTTT
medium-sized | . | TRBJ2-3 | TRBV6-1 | CASSEANAAPDTQYF | TGTGCCAGCAGTGAAGCAAATGCAGCCCCAGATACGCAGTATTTT
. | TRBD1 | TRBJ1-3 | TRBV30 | CAWGRQGALPNTIYF | TGTGCCTGGGGTCGACAGGGGGCTCTCCCAAACACCATATATTTT
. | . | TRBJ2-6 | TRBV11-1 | CASSSLGGKSSAGANVLTF | TGTGCCAGCAGCTCCCTGGGGGGAAAATCCTCGGCTGGGGCCAACGTCCTGACTTTC
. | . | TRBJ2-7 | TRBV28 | CASRGTYEQYF | TGTGCCAGCAGGGGAACCTACGAGCAGTACTTC
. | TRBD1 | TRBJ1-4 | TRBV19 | CASRDRGDRGEKLFF | TGTGCCAGTAGGGACAGGGGAGATCGGGGAGAAAAACTGTTTTTT
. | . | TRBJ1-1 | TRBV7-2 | CASSRFSQEAFF | TGTGCCAGCAGCCGATTTTCACAAGAAGCTTTCTTT
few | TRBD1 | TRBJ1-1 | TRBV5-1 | CASSWGTANTEAFF | TGCGCCAGCAGCTGGGGGACAGCGAACACTGAAGCTTTCTTT
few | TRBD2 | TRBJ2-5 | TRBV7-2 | CASSPRPPSGGARETQYF | TGTGCCAGCAGCCCCCGCCCCCCAAGCGGGGGGGCTCGGGAGACCCAGTACTTC
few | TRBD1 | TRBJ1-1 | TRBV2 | CASSPGRGQDTEAFF | TGTGCCAGCAGCCCCGGAAGGGGGCAGGACACTGAAGCTTTCTTT
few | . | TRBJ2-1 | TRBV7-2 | CASSLGPRYNEQFF | TGTGCCAGCAGCTTAGGGCCCCGTTACAATGAGCAGTTCTTC
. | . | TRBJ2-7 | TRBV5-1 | CASSLSSRGGEQYF | TGCGCCAGCAGCTTGTCTTCACGAGGGGGCGAGCAGTACTTC
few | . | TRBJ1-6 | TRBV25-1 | CASSGGLSLHF | TGTGCCAGCAGTGGGGGGTTGTCCCTCCACTTT